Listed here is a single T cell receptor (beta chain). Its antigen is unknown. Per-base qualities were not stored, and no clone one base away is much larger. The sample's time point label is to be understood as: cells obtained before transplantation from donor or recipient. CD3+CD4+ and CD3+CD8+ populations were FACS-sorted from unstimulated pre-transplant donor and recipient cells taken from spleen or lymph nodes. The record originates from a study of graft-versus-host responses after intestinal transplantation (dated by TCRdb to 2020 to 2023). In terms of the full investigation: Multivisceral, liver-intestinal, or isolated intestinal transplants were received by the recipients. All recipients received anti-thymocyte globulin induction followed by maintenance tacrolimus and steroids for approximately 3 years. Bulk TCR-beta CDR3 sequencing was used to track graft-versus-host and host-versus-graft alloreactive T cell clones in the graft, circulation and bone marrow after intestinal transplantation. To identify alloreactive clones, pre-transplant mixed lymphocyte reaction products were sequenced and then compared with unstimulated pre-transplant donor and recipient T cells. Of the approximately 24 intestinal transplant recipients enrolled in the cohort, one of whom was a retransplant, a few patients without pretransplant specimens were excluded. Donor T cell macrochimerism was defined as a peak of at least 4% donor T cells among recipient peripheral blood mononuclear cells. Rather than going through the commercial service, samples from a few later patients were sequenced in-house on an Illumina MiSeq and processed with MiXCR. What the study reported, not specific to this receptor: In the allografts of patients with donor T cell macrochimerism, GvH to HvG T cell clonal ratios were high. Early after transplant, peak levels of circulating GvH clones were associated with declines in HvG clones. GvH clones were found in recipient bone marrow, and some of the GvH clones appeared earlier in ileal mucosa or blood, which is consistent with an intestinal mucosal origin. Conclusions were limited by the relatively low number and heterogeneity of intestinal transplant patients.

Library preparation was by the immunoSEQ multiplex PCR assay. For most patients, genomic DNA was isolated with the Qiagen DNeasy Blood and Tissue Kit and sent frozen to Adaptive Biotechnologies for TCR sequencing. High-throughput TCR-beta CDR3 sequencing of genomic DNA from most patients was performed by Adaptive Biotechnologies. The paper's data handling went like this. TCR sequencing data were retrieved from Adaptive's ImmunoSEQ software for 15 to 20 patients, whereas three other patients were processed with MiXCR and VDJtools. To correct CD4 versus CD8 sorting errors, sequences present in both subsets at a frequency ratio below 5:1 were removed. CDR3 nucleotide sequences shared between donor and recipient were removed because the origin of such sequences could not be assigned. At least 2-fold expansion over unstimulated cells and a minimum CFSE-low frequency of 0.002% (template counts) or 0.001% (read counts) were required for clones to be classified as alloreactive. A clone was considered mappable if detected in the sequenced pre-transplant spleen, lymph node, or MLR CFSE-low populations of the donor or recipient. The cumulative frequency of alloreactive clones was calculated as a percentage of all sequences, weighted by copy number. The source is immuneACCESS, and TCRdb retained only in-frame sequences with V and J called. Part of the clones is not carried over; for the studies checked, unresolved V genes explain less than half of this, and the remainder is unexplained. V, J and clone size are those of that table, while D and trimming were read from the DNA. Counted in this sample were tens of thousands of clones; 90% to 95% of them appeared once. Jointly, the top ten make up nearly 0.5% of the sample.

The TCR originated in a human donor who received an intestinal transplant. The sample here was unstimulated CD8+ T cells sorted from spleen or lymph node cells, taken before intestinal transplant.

The base sequence is TGCGCCAGCAGCCAAGATTCGAGCGGGCGTACCCCTCGGAATGAGCAGTTCTTC. Its translation is CASSQDSSGRTPRNEQFF. The chain links TRBV4-1 with TRBJ2-1, with TRBD2 perhaps the D gene, on 6 matching bases. At the junction V is shortened by 0 bases and J by 7 bases, with 22 bases in between. Reading the germline V gene gives CDR1 MGHRA and CDR2 YSYEKL. CDR3 length: 18 amino acids, cysteine to phenylalanine. CDR3 DNA only is kept here, 54 bases in frame from base 1.